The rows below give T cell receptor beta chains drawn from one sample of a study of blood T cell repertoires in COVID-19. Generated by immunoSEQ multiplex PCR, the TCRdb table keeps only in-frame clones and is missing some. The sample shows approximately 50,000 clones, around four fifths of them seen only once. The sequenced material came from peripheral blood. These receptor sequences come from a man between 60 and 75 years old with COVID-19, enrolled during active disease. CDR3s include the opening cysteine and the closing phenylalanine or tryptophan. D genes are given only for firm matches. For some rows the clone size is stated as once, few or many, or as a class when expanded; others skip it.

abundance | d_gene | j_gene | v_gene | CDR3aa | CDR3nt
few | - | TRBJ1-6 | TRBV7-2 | CASSQYNSPLHF | TGTGCCAGCAGCCAGTATAATTCACCCCTCCACTTT
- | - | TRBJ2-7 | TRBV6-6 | CASSYGRGNSYEQYF | TGTGCCAGCAGTTACGGCAGGGGTAACTCCTACGAGCAGTACTTC
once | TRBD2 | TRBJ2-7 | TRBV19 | CASSIARTSGASYEQYF | TGTGCCAGTAGTATAGCTCGGACTAGCGGGGCCTCCTACGAGCAGTACTTC
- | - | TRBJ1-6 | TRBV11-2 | CASSLVRSYNSPLHF | TGTGCCAGCAGCTTAGTGCGGTCCTATAATTCACCCCTCCACTTT
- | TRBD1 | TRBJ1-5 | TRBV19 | CASSLGTAANQPQHF | TGTGCCAGTAGTCTCGGGACAGCCGCCAATCAGCCCCAGCATTTT
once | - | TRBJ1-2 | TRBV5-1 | CASSLGVNYGYTF | TGCGCCAGCAGCTTGGGAGTGAACTATGGCTACACCTTC
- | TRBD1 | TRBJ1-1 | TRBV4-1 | CTSSIGGEAFF | TGCACCAGCAGCATAGGGGGCGAAGCTTTCTTT
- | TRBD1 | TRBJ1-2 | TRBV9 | CASSDGQGYGYTF | TGTGCCAGCAGCGACGGACAGGGGTATGGCTACACCTTC
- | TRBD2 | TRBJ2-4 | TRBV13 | CASRTSGSIAKNIQYF | TGTGCCAGCAGGACTAGCGGTTCAATAGCCAAAAACATTCAGTACTTC
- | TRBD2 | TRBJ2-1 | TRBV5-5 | CASSSPSGLSYNEQFF | TGTGCCAGCAGCTCCCCTAGCGGCCTCTCCTACAATGAGCAGTTCTTC
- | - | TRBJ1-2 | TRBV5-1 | CASSLVAGETYGYTF | TGCGCCAGCAGCTTGGTCGCAGGGGAGACCTATGGCTACACCTTC
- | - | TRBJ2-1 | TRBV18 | CASSPPGRGRSYNEQFF | TGTGCCAGCTCACCACCGGGGCGTGGGAGGTCCTACAATGAGCAGTTCTTC
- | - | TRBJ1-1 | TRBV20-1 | CSARGEGTFF | TGCAGTGCTAGGGGCGAGGGAACTTTCTTT
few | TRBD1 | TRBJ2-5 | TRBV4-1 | CASSRRGQGETQYF | TGCGCCAGCAGCCGCAGGGGGCAGGGTGAGACCCAGTACTTC
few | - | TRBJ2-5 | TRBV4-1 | CASSQDGAGLETQYF | TGCGCCAGCAGCCAAGATGGGGCAGGCTTAGAGACCCAGTACTTC
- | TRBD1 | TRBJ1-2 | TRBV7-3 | CASSLLQGGGYTF | TGTGCCAGCAGCTTGTTACAGGGGGGCGGCTACACCTTC
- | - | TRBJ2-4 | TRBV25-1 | CASSATGTDFKNIQYF | TGTGCCAGCAGTGCGACAGGCACCGATTTTAAAAACATTCAGTACTTC